This TCR beta chain came from a study of metastatic and nonmetastatic thyroid tumors. This clone was detected many times. The CDR3 contains 13 residues. The germline V and J ends were trimmed by 6 bases and 2 bases, with 13 bases remaining between them. Germline V CDR1 and CDR2: DFQATT, SNEGSKA (reference sequence). Patients were all untreated before their thyroid surgery. TCRdb re-processed the PCR reads through MiXCR. Here the sample spans some 23,000 clones, about a fifth being singletons. The chain joins TRBV20-1 to TRBJ2-5; TRBD1 or TRBD2 may be the D gene (5 bases each). Sample: blood. The clonotype originates from a female donor with papillary thyroid cancer or a benign thyroid nodule (not recorded which). Some clones in this sample may be carry-over from other donors' samples. CDR3 sequence: CSAPGGDQETQYF. In DNA, the CDR3 is TGCAGTGCCCCTGGGGGAGATCAAGAGACCCAGTACTTC.